Each of the 19 T cell receptor beta chains below was sequenced from the same sample in a study of blood T cell repertoires in COVID-19. The protocol was immunoSEQ multiplex PCR, while the TCRdb copy is restricted to in-frame clones and leaves out a portion. Among about 100,000 clones listed, approximately 80% were seen once. Sequenced input: peripheral blood. Source of these receptors: a human donor in a cohort sampled during active COVID-19.

The chain recombines TRBV30 with TRBJ2-3; D is possibly TRBD2 (7 bases). The length of the CDR3 is 13 residues. With 2 bases removed from V and 5 bases from J, the gap between germline ends came to 11 bases. The V gene's germline CDR1 is GTSNPN and CDR2 SVGIG (reference sequence). The CDR3 here is CAWSTGGRDTQYF. The CDR3 region has the DNA TGTGCCTGGAGTACGGGGGGCAGAGATACGCAGTATTTT.

The chain is built from TRBV9 and TRBJ2-3; 10 bases are a match to TRBD2. From germline, CDR1 is SGDLS and CDR2 YYNGEE. The CDR3 has 16 residues. V lost 2 bases, J lost 1 base, and 4 bases stayed unmatched. In DNA form, the CDR3 reads TGTGCCAGCAGCGTCAGCGGACTAGCGGGCACAGATACGCAGTATTTT. Translation: CASSVSGLAGTDTQYF.

The chain combines TRBV30 with TRBJ2-7; D may be TRBD2 (5 bases). Germline CDR1 is GTSNPN and CDR2 is SVGIG (reference sequence). This CDR3 spans 13 amino acids. With 1 base removed from V and 5 bases from J, the gap between germline ends came to 12 bases. CDR3: CAWSALRAHEQYF. The DNA for the CDR3 is TGTGCCTGGAGTGCACTGAGGGCCCACGAGCAGTACTTC.

This clone has just a few counts. The chain joins TRBV7-6 to TRBJ2-3; perhaps TRBD1 as D (6 bases). Germline V gene data show CDR1 as SGHVS and CDR2 as FNYEAQ. The CDR3 runs 15 residues. Trimming cost V 3 bases and J 3 bases, with 13 bases left between them. CDR3 nucleotides: TGTGCCAGCAGCTTCGTCGGCAGGGGTACAGATACGCAGTATTTT. Translating gives CASSFVGRGTDTQYF.

This chain connects TRBV6-6 to TRBJ1-3; TRBD1 is a possible D gene (5 bases). Looked up from germline, CDR1 is MNHNY and CDR2 is SVGAGI (reference sequence). CDR3 size: 14 residues. Trimming stripped 6 bases from V and 3 bases from J, with 12 bases between. The CDR3 spells CASSPTGRGNTIYF. The CDR3 DNA is TGTGCCAGCAGCCCCACAGGTCGTGGAAACACCATATATTTT.

The chain is built from TRBV7-8 and TRBJ2-5; 7 bases fit TRBD2. The CDR3 covers 14 residues. Germline CDR1 SGHVS, CDR2 FQNEAQ. Trimming took 1 base from V and 4 from J; bases not matched to a gene: 3. CDR3 sequence (DNA): TGTGCCAGCAGCTTAGGTTGGGGGGGAGAGACCCAGTACTTC. Its protein is CASSLGWGGETQYF.

The chain has TRBV9 and TRBJ2-5, with TRBD1 matching 7 bases. V shed 4 bases and J 1 base; nucleotides not matched to a gene: 7. CDR3 length: 15 residues. Germline V gene sequence: CDR1 SGDLS, CDR2 YYNGEE. Here the CDR3 reads CASSFSGTAQETQYF. The CDR3 nucleotides are TGTGCCAGCAGCTTCTCCGGGACAGCCCAAGAGACCCAGTACTTC.

The gene calls are TRBV6-5 and TRBJ1-3, with a tentative D call TRBD1 (6 bases). CDR1 MNHEY and CDR2 SVGAGI come from the germline V gene. The length of the CDR3 is 15 residues. V was cut by 6 bases and J by 4 bases, with 16 bases left in between. The CDR3: CASSREGTRGNTIYF. CDR3 DNA: TGTGCCAGCAGCCGAGAGGGGACACGCGGAAACACCATATATTTT.

The sample holds a few counts of this clone. The gene calls are TRBV5-4 and TRBJ2-6, with TRBD1 matching over 7 bases. This CDR3 region has 15 residues. The germline V gene encodes CDR1 SGHNT and CDR2 YYREEE (reference sequence). Unmatched junction bases numbered 6, after V lost 4 bases and J lost 5 bases. The CDR3 bases are TGTGCCAGCAGCCGGGGACAGACAAGGGCCAACGTCCTGACTTTC. Encoded protein: CASSRGQTRANVLTF.

V usage is TRBV19 and J usage is TRBJ2-7; 11 positions agree with TRBD1. V trimming: 1 base; J trimming: 7 bases; junction bases outside the gene matches: 9. The CDR3 extends over 16 amino acids. CDR1 is LNHDA, CDR2 SQIVND, per germline (reference sequence). CDR3 bases: TGTGCCAGTAGTATAGTCGTGGGACAGGGGGTTGAGGAGCAGTACTTC. Translating it yields CASSIVVGQGVEEQYF.

CDR3 protein: CASSHTPGLAGGSSSYEQYF. The DNA for the CDR3 is TGTGCCAGCAGCCACACCCCGGGACTAGCGGGGGGCTCAAGCTCCTACGAGCAGTACTTC. The chain recombines TRBV4-2 with TRBJ2-7; 15 bases match TRBD2. Losses at the gene ends were 3 bases for V and 0 bases for J; bases not matched to a gene: 12. This CDR3 is 20 amino acids long. CDR1 and CDR2 (germline): LGHNA, YNFKEQ.

The CDR3 bases are TGCGCCAGCAGCCGAAACGGACAGGGTGGAATCTACGAGCAGTACTTC. This sequence encodes CASSRNGQGGIYEQYF. V usage is TRBV4-1 and J usage is TRBJ2-7, with 8 bases identical to TRBD1. The CDR3 extends over 16 amino acids. Unmatched junction bases numbered 11, after V lost 4 bases and J lost 3 bases. Germline loops: CDR1 MGHRA, CDR2 YSYEKL.

DNA of the CDR3: TGTGCCAGCAGTGAAAAGCCCTACGAGCAGTACTTC. This sequence encodes CASSEKPYEQYF. The chain joins TRBV2 to TRBJ2-7, with D uncertain. Germline CDR1 SNHLY, CDR2 FYNNEI. V was cut by 2 bases and J by 2 bases, with 4 bases left in between. This CDR3 is 12 amino acids long.

This chain uses TRBV21-1 with TRBJ2-1; TRBD1 is taken as the D call from the table, unchecked against the DNA. TRBV21-1 has pseudogene status. This CDR3 region has 17 residues. CDR3 bases: TGTGCCAGCAGCAAGGCGTCCGGGACAGAGAACGGCAATGAGCAGTTCTTC. Translated, it gives CASSKASGTENGNEQFF.

This rearrangement joins TRBV21-1 to TRBJ2-1; the D call in the table, TRBD1, was not verified against the DNA. TRBV21-1 is shown as a pseudogene. CDR3 length: 19 amino acids. CDR3 DNA sequence: TGTGCCAGCAGCAAAGAGGTTTATTGGGACAGGGCGACCTACAATGAGCAGTTCTTC. Translating it yields CASSKEVYWDRATYNEQFF.

J is TRBJ1-2 and V is TRBV5-4, with 7 bases matching TRBD1. The CDR3 is 12 amino acids. Germline trimming cut 4 bases from V and 13 bases from J; bases unmatched to any gene: 10. Germline CDR1 and CDR2: SGHNT and YYREEE (reference sequence). The CDR3 bases are TGTGCCAGCAGCGTAGATGACAGGGCTTTCACCTTC. It translates to CASSVDDRAFTF.

DNA of the CDR3: TGCGCCAGCAGTCAGGACAGCACCTATGGCTACACCTTC. Protein product: CASSQDSTYGYTF. This chain uses TRBV23-1 with TRBJ1-2; maybe TRBD1 (6 bases). TRBV23-1 is labeled an ORF, and its function is uncertain. The CDR3 is 13 amino acids. Trimming cost V 3 bases and J 4 bases, with 9 bases left between them.

The V and J genes are TRBV28 and TRBJ1-2, with TRBD1 as a possible D gene (6 bases). Between the trimmed V and J ends, which lost 3 bases and 1 base, there was a span of 27 bases. Germline CDR1 MDHEN, CDR2 SYDVKM. The CDR3 is made up of 20 amino acids. In DNA form, the CDR3 reads TGTGCCAGCAGTTTCCCCCCATGGGGACACCACCTCAGCAATAACTATGGCTACACCTTC. Translated, it gives CASSFPPWGHHLSNNYGYTF.

This clone was seen only a few times. As DNA, the CDR3 is TGTGCCATCAGTGGTGGACAGGGAAAAGCCGGGGAGCTGTTTTTT. Protein product: CAISGGQGKAGELFF. The chain has TRBV10-3 and TRBJ2-2, with 8 nucleotides matching TRBD1. The V gene's germline CDR1 is ENHRY and CDR2 SYGVKD. The CDR3 runs to 15 residues. The V gene end was trimmed by 4 bases and the J gene end by 6 bases; junction bases not matched to a gene: 7.